Listed here are 16 T cell receptor beta chains from one sample, sequenced in a study of cytomegalovirus exposure and HLA in healthy donors. Primers included in the PCR were 60 Vbeta and 13 Jbeta primers. Measured with immunoSEQ multiplex PCR; TCRdb has only the in-frame clones, and not every one. The table shows some 70,000 clones, with approximately 70% occurring only once. The sequenced sample consisted of PBMCs. Receptor source: a male donor in good health and CMV-seropositive.

The genes are TRBV27 and TRBJ1-1, with D possibly matching TRBD1 (5 bases). Germline CDR1 and CDR2: MNHEY and SMNVEV (reference sequence). The CDR3 is 14 residues long. V was cut by 4 bases and J by 0 bases, with 9 bases left in between. CDR3 sequence reads: CASSSGLMNTEAFF. The CDR3 DNA is TGTGCCAGCAGTTCAGGGCTGATGAACACTGAAGCTTTCTTT.

CDR3 sequence (DNA): TGCGCCAGCAGCCAAGATTTTGGGCAGCCTAATGAAAAACTGTTTTTT. This translates into CASSQDFGQPNEKLFF. The rearrangement links TRBV4-1 to TRBJ1-4; D is unresolved. Germline V CDR1 and CDR2: MGHRA, YSYEKL. CDR3 size: 16 residues. V was trimmed by 0 bases and J by 3 bases, leaving 11 bases between them.

The rearrangement joins TRBV11-2 to TRBJ2-7, with D hard to call. Germline V gene data show CDR1 as SGHAT and CDR2 as FQNNGV. The CDR3 extends over 12 amino acids. Deletions cut 1 base from V and 5 bases from J, with 6 bases between. This chain's CDR3 is CASSLGGHEQYF. CDR3 nucleotide sequence: TGTGCCAGCAGCTTAGGTGGGCACGAGCAGTACTTC.

This clone appeared a few times. This chain joins TRBV7-3 and TRBJ2-5; possibly TRBD2 for D (5 bases). This CDR3 has 13 residues. Germline V gives CDR1 SGHTA, CDR2 FQGTGA. The V end lost 2 bases, the J end lost 4 bases, and 8 bases lay between the germline ends. Here the CDR3 DNA reads TGTGCCAGCAGCTTATCTGCGGGAGAGACCCAGTACTTC. Translated, it gives CASSLSAGETQYF.

This CDR3 is CASSPVSEAGYTF. DNA of the CDR3: TGTGCCAGCAGCCCTGTATCAGAGGCTGGCTACACCTTC. The chain recombines TRBV9 with TRBJ1-2; unclear D gene. The CDR3 contains 13 residues. V was pared by 4 bases and J by 7 bases, with 14 bases between. Germline-derived CDR1 and CDR2 are SGDLS and YYNGEE.

V usage is TRBV5-4 and J usage is TRBJ2-5; maybe TRBD1 (5 bases). CDR1 is SGHNT, CDR2 YYREEE, per germline (reference sequence). Trimming took 4 bases from V and 2 from J, leaving 9 bases between them. The CDR3 contains 13 residues. The DNA for the CDR3 is TGTGCCAGCAGCCTCCAGGGACAAGAGACCCAGTACTTC. It is translated as CASSLQGQETQYF.

With regard to this clone: This CDR3 is also generated by other DNA sequences in the sample. V is TRBV6-5 and J is TRBJ2-7; 9 bases agree with TRBD1. The CDR3 runs 14 residues. V lost 6 bases and J lost 2; bases outside the gene matches: 5. Germline V CDR1 and CDR2: MNHEY, SVGAGI. The CDR3 region is CASSPDRGPYEQYF. Written as DNA, the CDR3 is TGTGCCAGCAGCCCGGACAGGGGACCCTACGAGCAGTACTTC.

This clone showed up just a few times. The V gene is TRBV7-7, the J gene TRBJ2-2, with a weak D call TRBD2 (5 bases). The CDR3 runs to 14 residues. The germline gives CDR1 SSHAT, CDR2 FNYEAQ (reference sequence). The V gene lost 5 bases and the J gene lost 3 bases, with 10 bases spanning the gap. CDR3: CASSPKGDTGELFF. The CDR3 coding sequence is TGTGCCAGCAGCCCTAAGGGAGACACCGGGGAGCTGTTTTTT.

This rearrangement joins TRBV6-1 to TRBJ2-7; 11 positions agree with TRBD2. Germline V gene lookup returns CDR1 MNHNS and CDR2 SASEGT. The V and J ends lost 5 bases and 0 bases, in that order; junction bases with no gene match: 3. This CDR3 contains 15 residues. DNA for the CDR3: TGTGCCAGCAGTTCCCTAGCGGGGGGCTCCTACGAGCAGTACTTC. Amino acids: CASSSLAGGSYEQYF.

The chain employs TRBV5-1 and TRBJ1-1; D is undetermined. This CDR3 is 13 amino acids long. With 4 bases removed from V and 1 base from J, the gap between germline ends came to 8 bases. Looked up from germline, CDR1 is SGHRS and CDR2 is YFSETQ. CDR3 in DNA: TGCGCCAGCAGCCCAACACCGAACACTGAAGCTTTCTTT. Encoded protein: CASSPTPNTEAFF.

The chain uses TRBV13 and TRBJ2-2; TRBD1 might be the D (6 bases). Germline V gene sequence: CDR1 PRHDT, CDR2 FYEKMQ (reference sequence). This CDR3 comprises 16 residues. Trimming took off 4 bases at V and 4 bases at J, with 16 bases between the two ends. The CDR3 spells CASSSLRGSSTGELFF. DNA for the CDR3: TGTGCCAGCAGCTCGCTCAGGGGATCGAGCACCGGGGAGCTGTTTTTT.

The chain couples TRBV5-5 to TRBJ2-1; tentatively, D is TRBD1 (5 bases). Per germline, CDR1 SGHKS and CDR2 YYEKEE (reference sequence). The CDR3 totals 17 residues. Trimming took 2 bases from V and 3 from J, leaving 18 bases between them. The CDR3 sequence is CASSFSSGQPFYNEQFF. In DNA, the CDR3 is TGTGCCAGCAGCTTTTCATCAGGGCAACCCTTCTACAATGAGCAGTTCTTC.

This chain joins TRBV6-1 and TRBJ1-5; maybe TRBD1 (5 bases). Per the germline V gene, CDR1 is MNHNS and CDR2 is SASEGT. This CDR3 is 15 amino acids long. V dropped 1 base and J dropped 4 bases, with 11 bases sitting between them. CDR3 DNA sequence: TGTGCCAGCAGTGAAGGGGGCAGCGGGAATCAGCCCCAGCATTTT. Its protein product is CASSEGGSGNQPQHF.

Here the CDR3 reads CASSQRWGGPAGELFF. CDR3 coding DNA: TGCGCCAGCAGCCAACGCTGGGGGGGCCCCGCCGGGGAGCTGTTTTTT. The V call is TRBV4-3, the J call TRBJ2-2; TRBD2 is a possible D gene (7 bases). This CDR3 region has 16 residues. Germline CDR1 LGHNA, CDR2 YSLEER. The germline V and J ends were trimmed by 2 bases and 6 bases, with 16 bases remaining between them.

V and J are TRBV12-5 and TRBJ2-5; the match to TRBD2 covers 8 bases. J lost 5 bases, V lost 1 base, and 3 bases had no gene match. Germline V gene sequence: CDR1 LGHNT, CDR2 FRNRAP. The CDR3 covers 14 residues. This CDR3 reads CASGLDVAGETQYF. The CDR3 DNA follows: TGTGCTAGTGGTTTGGATGTAGCGGGGGAGACCCAGTACTTC.

In its sample, this clone was seen once. CDR3 residues: CASSAPGLAEYQQFF. The CDR3 bases are TGTGCCAGTAGTGCTCCGGGACTAGCGGAGTACCAGCAGTTCTTC. The chain uses TRBV19 and TRBJ2-1; 11 bases agree with TRBD2. Germline CDR1 is LNHDA and CDR2 is SQIVND (reference sequence). CDR3 length equals 15 residues. V gave up 5 bases and J gave up 11 bases; unmatched junction bases: 11.